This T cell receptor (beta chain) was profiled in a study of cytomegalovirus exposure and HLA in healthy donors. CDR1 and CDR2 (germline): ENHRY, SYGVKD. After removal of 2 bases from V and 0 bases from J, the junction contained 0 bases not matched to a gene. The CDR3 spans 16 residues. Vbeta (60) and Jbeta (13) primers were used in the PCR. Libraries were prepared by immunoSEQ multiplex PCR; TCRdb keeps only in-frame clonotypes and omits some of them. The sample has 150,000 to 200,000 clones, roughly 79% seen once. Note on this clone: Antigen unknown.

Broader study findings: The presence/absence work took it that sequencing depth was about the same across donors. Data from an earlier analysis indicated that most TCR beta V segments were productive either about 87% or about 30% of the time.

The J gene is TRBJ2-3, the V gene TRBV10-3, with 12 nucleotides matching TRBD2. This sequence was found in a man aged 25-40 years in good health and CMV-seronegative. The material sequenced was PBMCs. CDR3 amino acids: CAISEGLAGSTDTQYF. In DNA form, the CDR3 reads TGTGCCATCAGTGAGGGACTAGCGGGGAGCACAGATACGCAGTATTTT.